These 30 T cell receptor beta chains were sequenced from one sample in a study of blood T cell repertoires in COVID-19. The method was immunoSEQ multiplex PCR; TCRdb's version includes in-frame clones alone and lacks a portion of them. The sample has around 320,000 clones, roughly nine tenths seen once. The sample taken for sequencing was peripheral blood. Receptor source: a man younger than 35 with active or convalescent COVID-19.

This clone was picked up one time. The chain couples TRBV11-2 to TRBJ1-1; TRBD1 aligns across 8 bases. This CDR3 is built from 14 residues. With 8 bases clipped from V and 5 bases from J, the junction kept 10 bases outside the gene matches. Looked up from germline, CDR1 is SGHAT and CDR2 is FQNNGV. The chain's CDR3 is CASLRGQARTEAFF. Written as DNA, the CDR3 is TGTGCCAGCCTCCGGGGACAGGCTCGAACTGAAGCTTTCTTT.

Only one count was recorded for this clone. The CDR3 DNA sequence: TGTGCCAGCAGCACTAGCGGGAGCCCCTACGAGCAGTACTTC. It translates to CASSTSGSPYEQYF. The rearrangement uses TRBV28 and TRBJ2-7; TRBD2 agrees at 11 bases. The CDR3 is 14 amino acids. Germline CDR1 is MDHEN and CDR2 is SYDVKM. V lost 6 bases and J lost 2; bases outside the gene matches: 3.

The chain employs TRBV7-3 and TRBJ2-1, with 11 nucleotides matching TRBD2. The CDR3 runs 16 residues. Germline-derived CDR1 and CDR2 are SGHTA and FQGTGA. After removal of 5 bases from V and 7 bases from J, the junction contained 10 bases not matched to a gene. The CDR3 DNA sequence: TGTGCCAGCAGCCCCCGGGCTAGCGGGAGGATAAATGAGCAGTTCTTC. Protein sequence: CASSPRASGRINEQFF. The whole variable domain, filled in from reference TRBV7-3 and TRBJ2-1, reads GAGVSQTPSNKVTEKGKYVELRCDPISGHTALYWYRQSLGQGPEFLIYFQGTGAADDSGLPNDRFFAVRPEGSVSTLKIQRTERGDSAVYLCASSPRASGRINEQFFGPGTRLTVL.

V usage is TRBV3-1 (or the pseudogene TRBV3-2) and J usage is TRBJ1-2; 7 positions agree with TRBD1. The V segment lost 4 bases and the J segment 8 bases; nucleotides outside the gene matches: 10. Germline V gene lookup returns CDR1 LGHDT and CDR2 YNNKEL (reference sequence). The CDR3 has 14 residues. The CDR3 DNA sequence: TGTGCCAGCAGCCTTAAGGGGGCGCGGGAAGGCTACACCTTC. This sequence encodes CASSLKGAREGYTF.

This clone occurred a few times. The chain couples TRBV5-8 to TRBJ2-1, with 11 positions matching TRBD2. The junction had 8 bases not matched to a gene; V was cut back by 5 bases and J by 7 bases. Germline lookup yields CDR1 SGHTS and CDR2 YDEGEE. The CDR3 loop spans 15 amino acids. The CDR3 region is CASRSLAGDINEQFF. As DNA, the CDR3 is TGTGCCAGCAGGTCACTAGCGGGAGATATTAATGAGCAGTTCTTC.

The chain links TRBV28 to TRBJ2-7; 10 bases line up with TRBD2. Germline V gives CDR1 MDHEN, CDR2 SYDVKM. V shed 3 bases, J shed 0 bases, and the junction held 2 bases outside the gene matches. The CDR3 loop spans 15 amino acids. Here the CDR3 reads CASSLRTSGSYEQYF. CDR3 coding DNA: TGTGCCAGCAGTTTGAGGACTAGCGGCTCCTACGAGCAGTACTTC.

The V gene is TRBV14, the J gene TRBJ1-2; D perhaps matches TRBD1 (6 bases). CDR3 length equals 16 residues. V lost 4 bases to trimming and J lost 4 bases, with 19 bases between them. The germline V gene has CDR1 SGHDN and CDR2 FVKESK. CDR3 in DNA: TGTGCCAGCAGCCCCCGGGGAGGGACACTAACCTATGGCTACACCTTC. Its protein is CASSPRGGTLTYGYTF.

This clone was seen at least ten times. J is TRBJ2-7 and V is TRBV11-2, with 8 bases that match TRBD1. The CDR3 is 15 residues long. J gave up 2 bases and V 4 bases, and 7 bases lay outside the gene matches. Germline V gene sequence: CDR1 SGHAT, CDR2 FQNNGV. CDR3 DNA sequence: TGTGCCAGCAGCTCTTACAGGGGGAGCGCCTACGAGCAGTACTTC. Its translation: CASSSYRGSAYEQYF.

V gene TRBV12-5 combines with J gene TRBJ2-3, with D uncertain. The CDR3 is made up of 14 amino acids. Trimming left V 1 base short and J 5 bases short, with 10 bases between. Germline CDR1 reads LGHNT; CDR2 reads FRNRAP. Here the CDR3 DNA reads TGTGCTAGTGGTTTGGGACTTGCTGGAGATACGCAGTATTTT. Translated, it gives CASGLGLAGDTQYF.

The chain links TRBV6-5 to TRBJ1-2; D is ambiguous. The V gene's germline CDR1 is MNHEY and CDR2 SVGAGI. The CDR3 has 12 amino acids. Trimming cost V 2 bases and J 7 bases, with 8 bases left between them. This chain's CDR3 is CASSYSGLGYTF. CDR3 sequence (DNA): TGTGCCAGCAGTTACAGTGGGCTTGGCTACACCTTC.

The rearrangement links TRBV27 to TRBJ1-2, with D maybe TRBD1 (6 bases). The CDR3 contains 16 residues. The V gene lost 1 base and the J gene lost 2 bases, with 14 bases spanning the gap. CDR1 and CDR2 from the germline V gene are MNHEY and SMNVEV (reference sequence). The CDR3 DNA is TGTGCCAGCAGTTTATGGGGGGGCTCGGAGAACTATGGCTACACCTTC. Protein product: CASSLWGGSENYGYTF.

The J gene is TRBJ2-7, the V gene TRBV7-8; D call uncertain. The V end was cut by 2 bases, the J end by 6 bases, with 5 bases between. Germline-derived CDR1 and CDR2 are SGHVS and FQNEAQ. The CDR3 length is 11 residues. The chain's CDR3 is CASSLTGEQYF. The CDR3 nucleotides read TGTGCCAGCAGCTTAACCGGCGAGCAGTACTTC.

V is TRBV2 and J is TRBJ2-5, with a weak D call TRBD1 (6 bases). V lost 7 bases to trimming and J lost 1 base, with 13 bases between them. Germline CDR1 is SNHLY and CDR2 is FYNNEI. The CDR3 extends over 14 amino acids. The CDR3 DNA sequence: TGTGCCAGCAAAGAGAGGACAGCCCAAGAGACCCAGTACTTC. This translates into CASKERTAQETQYF.

The chain combines TRBV29-1 with TRBJ2-3; 7 bases fit TRBD2. The CDR3 totals 14 residues. Germline values: CDR1 SQVTM, CDR2 ANQGSEA. V gave up 7 bases and J gave up 3 bases; unmatched junction bases: 10. Written as DNA, the CDR3 is TGCAGCGGCCAAACTAGCGTCCAGACAGATACGCAGTATTTT. Protein: CSGQTSVQTDTQYF.

The chain carries TRBV18 and TRBJ2-7; 7 bases agree with TRBD2. The V segment lost 5 bases and the J segment 1 base; nucleotides outside the gene matches: 11. The CDR3 consists of 16 residues. CDR1 KGHSH and CDR2 LQKENI come from the germline V gene. The CDR3 DNA reads as TGTGCCAGCTCATCAAAAACTAGCGCCCTATCCTACGAGCAGTACTTC. The encoded protein is CASSSKTSALSYEQYF.

The chain carries TRBV5-1 and TRBJ1-5; D might be TRBD1 (6 bases). The V gene's germline CDR1 is SGHRS and CDR2 YFSETQ. The CDR3 contains 15 residues. The V end was cut by 1 base, the J end by 3 bases, with 11 bases between. CDR3 sequence reads: CASSLRGGFNQPQHF. The CDR3 bases are TGCGCCAGCAGCTTGCGGGGGGGCTTCAATCAGCCCCAGCATTTT.

The rearrangement uses TRBV9 and TRBJ1-2, with D possibly being TRBD1 (5 bases). CDR1 and CDR2 (germline): SGDLS, YYNGEE. The CDR3 covers 12 residues. V was shortened by 7 bases and J by 3 bases, with 10 bases between the two germline ends. The CDR3 DNA follows: TGTGCCAGCGGACAATCGGACTATGGCTACACCTTC. This translates into CASGQSDYGYTF.

This chain joins TRBV7-9 and TRBJ2-7; 7 positions agree with TRBD2. Per the germline V gene, CDR1 is SEHNR and CDR2 is FQNEAQ (reference sequence). The V gene end was trimmed by 4 bases and the J gene end by 2 bases; junction bases not matched to a gene: 2. This CDR3 contains 13 residues. CDR3: CASSSGTTYEQYF. CDR3 bases: TGTGCCAGCAGCTCTGGGACTACCTACGAGCAGTACTTC.

The chain combines TRBV13 with TRBJ1-4; a weak D match, TRBD1 (5 bases). V was shortened by 1 base and J by 2 bases, with 5 bases between the two germline ends. From germline, CDR1 is PRHDT and CDR2 FYEKMQ (reference sequence). The CDR3 totals 14 residues. As DNA, the CDR3 is TGTGCCAGCAGCTTAGCAGGGACTAATGAAAAACTGTTTTTT. This encodes CASSLAGTNEKLFF.

This chain uses TRBV4-2 with TRBJ1-2, with 9 bases aligning to TRBD1. V trimming: 5 bases; J trimming: 8 bases; junction bases outside the gene matches: 6. The CDR3 runs 13 residues. Germline V gives CDR1 LGHNA, CDR2 YNFKEQ. As DNA, the CDR3 is TGTGCCAGCAGCTACCGGACAGGGGAGGGCTACACCTTC. Amino acid sequence: CASSYRTGEGYTF.

This rearrangement joins TRBV28 to TRBJ2-7; D perhaps matches TRBD1 (6 bases). This CDR3 has 12 residues. The V gene's germline CDR1 is MDHEN and CDR2 SYDVKM. Trimming removed 7 bases at V and 3 bases at J, with 10 bases between. CDR3 bases: TGTGCCAGCAAGGGGGATAACTACGAGCAGTACTTC. Translated: CASKGDNYEQYF.

This sequence joins TRBV11-2 and TRBJ1-1, with D maybe TRBD1 (6 bases). The ends were cut back, 6 bases at V and 6 bases at J, with 20 bases in the middle. Germline V gives CDR1 SGHAT, CDR2 FQNNGV. CDR3 length: 15 residues. The CDR3 DNA is TGTGCCAGCAGACCTATACAGGGCGTGAAATCTGAAGCTTTCTTT. Protein sequence: CASRPIQGVKSEAFF.

This clone was counted between two and nine times. The V call is TRBV6-1, the J call TRBJ1-2; D gene uncertain. CDR3 length: 12 residues. The germline CDR1 and CDR2 sequences are MNHNS and SASEGT. The V gene lost 2 bases and the J gene lost 5 bases, with 6 bases spanning the gap. The CDR3 loop reads CASSELQYGYTF. The DNA for the CDR3 is TGTGCCAGCAGTGAATTACAGTATGGCTACACCTTC.

J is TRBJ2-3 and V is TRBV12-3 or TRBV12-4, with D possibly being TRBD1 (6 bases). The CDR3 is made up of 13 amino acids. V was clipped by 7 bases and J by 6 bases, with 14 bases between them. DNA of the CDR3: TGTGCCAGCATACTTAGGGGGAAGGATACGCAGTATTTT. Translation gives CASILRGKDTQYF.

Details on this clone: Germline and junction disagree at one end, which may indicate a read error. The chain carries TRBV4-1 and TRBJ2-5; perhaps TRBD2 as D (7 bases). CDR1 MGHRA and CDR2 YSYEKL come from the germline V gene. The CDR3 is made up of 15 amino acids. CDR3 amino acids: CASTQSIGGAETQYF. The CDR3 DNA reads TGCGCCAGCACCCAAAGTATAGGGGGGGCGGAGACCCAGTACTTC.

V gene TRBV13 combines with J gene TRBJ2-3, with TRBD2 identical over 8 bases. The V segment lost 4 bases and the J segment 2 bases; nucleotides outside the gene matches: 11. The CDR3 contains 17 residues. In germline, CDR1 is PRHDT, CDR2 FYEKMQ (reference sequence). DNA for the CDR3: TGTGCCAGCAGCTCAACCGGGACTAGGGGAAACACAGATACGCAGTATTTT. The encoded protein is CASSSTGTRGNTDTQYF.

J is TRBJ1-2 and V is TRBV2; 8 nucleotides match TRBD1. CDR3 length: 15 amino acids. The V and J ends lost 10 bases and 1 base, in that order; junction bases with no gene match: 11. Germline CDR1 is SNHLY and CDR2 is FYNNEI. In nucleotides, the CDR3 is TGTGCCATCCGAGTTCCGGACAGGGATAACTATGGCTACACCTTC. Residues: CAIRVPDRDNYGYTF.

V and J are TRBV6-2 or TRBV6-3 and TRBJ2-1; D is uncertain. The CDR3 sequence is 14 residues long. Germline values: CDR1 MNHEY, CDR2 SVGEGT. V was clipped by 2 bases and J by 7 bases, with 12 bases between them. CDR3: CASSYGGVSNEQFF. The DNA for the CDR3 is TGTGCCAGCAGTTACGGTGGAGTATCGAATGAGCAGTTCTTC.

The chain employs TRBV2 and TRBJ1-6, with D possibly matching TRBD1 (6 bases). CDR1 and CDR2 (germline): SNHLY, FYNNEI. CDR3 length equals 16 residues. Trimming removed 6 bases at V and 1 base at J, with 13 bases between. The CDR3 DNA sequence: TGTGCCAGCAGCCGCGACAGGCTATCCTATAATTCACCCCTCCACTTT. This translates into CASSRDRLSYNSPLHF.

The V and J genes are TRBV4-3 and TRBJ2-2, with D perhaps TRBD1 (6 bases). The germline V and J ends were trimmed by 1 base and 4 bases, with 19 bases remaining between them. This CDR3 contains 18 residues. Germline V gene sequence: CDR1 LGHNA, CDR2 YSLEER. The CDR3 bases are TGCGCCAGCAGCCAAGGGGGGTTTGGGACAATGGGCACCGGGGAGCTGTTTTTT. Its translation is CASSQGGFGTMGTGELFF.